Sequencing of this T cell receptor beta chain was carried out in a study of T cell responses to AZD1222 COVID-19 vaccine. Study-level points and caveats: Without day 14 samples, only post-peak T cell repertoires were studied. Donors, mostly white British, included more females; clonal diversity was possibly underestimated.

The J segment lost 4 bases and the V segment lost 3 bases, leaving 4 bases of the junction unmatched. CDR3 size: 15 residues. Germline V lookup: CDR1 LGHDT, CDR2 YNNKEL (reference sequence). As to this clone: Its specificity is not known.

TCRdb's copy holds only in-frame clones and misses some; the assay was immunoSEQ multiplex PCR. The sample carries around 110,000 clones, 70% to 90% recorded once. Specimen: peripheral blood, collected on day 0 of MenACWY control vaccination. The chain has TRBV3-1 (or the pseudogene TRBV3-2) and TRBJ2-5; the match to TRBD1 covers 11 bases. The TCR was taken from an adult in good health. The DNA of the CDR3 is TGTGCCAGCAGCCACGCGGACAGGGGGCTAGAGACCCAGTACTTC. Translating gives CASSHADRGLETQYF.